Listed here are 27 T cell receptor beta chains from one sample, sequenced in a study of T cell responses to AZD1222 COVID-19 vaccine. Profiling relied on immunoSEQ multiplex PCR, and the TCRdb table lists in-frame clones only, not all of them. In the table there are 100,000 to 150,000 clones, about 90% of which are singletons. The starting material was peripheral blood, obtained on day 0 of AZD1222 vaccination. These receptors originate from an adult in good health.

This chain connects TRBV2 to TRBJ1-2, with TRBD1 matching 7 bases. CDR3 size: 15 residues. The germline V gene encodes CDR1 SNHLY and CDR2 FYNNEI. V trimming: 4 bases; J trimming: 3 bases; junction bases outside the gene matches: 8. DNA of the CDR3: TGTGCCAGCAGTGCTACAGGGGATTCATACTATGGCTACACCTTC. The encoded protein is CASSATGDSYYGYTF.

The chain has TRBV5-4 and TRBJ2-7; 10 bases are a match to TRBD1. Germline V gene sequence: CDR1 SGHNT, CDR2 YYREEE (reference sequence). CDR3 size: 15 residues. Unmatched junction bases numbered 4, after V lost 2 bases and J lost 2 bases. CDR3 amino acids: CASSFGTGVPYEQYF. In DNA, the CDR3 is TGTGCCAGCAGCTTCGGGACAGGGGTGCCCTACGAGCAGTACTTC.

The genes are TRBV3-1 (or the pseudogene TRBV3-2) and TRBJ2-7; 11 nucleotides match TRBD1. The junction had 6 bases not matched to a gene; V was cut back by 0 bases and J by 5 bases. The CDR3 contains 16 residues. The germline gives CDR1 LGHDT, CDR2 YNNKEL (reference sequence). The CDR3 spells CASSQERTGGWDEQYF. CDR3 nucleotides: TGTGCCAGCAGCCAAGAGAGGACAGGGGGCTGGGACGAGCAGTACTTC.

This clone was found once. The chain links TRBV28 to TRBJ1-1, with D possibly TRBD1 on 5 matching bases. This CDR3 has 10 amino acids. CDR1 is MDHEN, CDR2 SYDVKM, per germline. Trimming stripped 6 bases from V and 11 bases from J, with 10 bases between. For the CDR3, the DNA is TGTGCCAGCAGGGAGACAGTCGCTTTCTTT. Residues: CASRETVAFF.

The CDR3: CASSQATGTEGWGYTF. DNA of the CDR3: TGTGCCAGCAGCCAGGCTACCGGGACGGAGGGTTGGGGCTACACCTTC. This chain uses TRBV4-2 with TRBJ1-2; TRBD1 is a possible D gene (5 bases). The V end lost 3 bases, the J end lost 8 bases, and 22 bases lay between the germline ends. There are 16 residues in the CDR3. Germline CDR1 is LGHNA and CDR2 is YNFKEQ.

This clone was seen at least ten times. J is TRBJ1-5 and V is TRBV2; D is ambiguous. Deletions cut 5 bases from V and 1 base from J, with 6 bases between. The germline V gene encodes CDR1 SNHLY and CDR2 FYNNEI. There are 13 residues in the CDR3. The CDR3 nucleotides are TGTGCCAGCAGTAATTGGAGCAATCAGCCCCAGCATTTT. This gives the protein CASSNWSNQPQHF.

The V and J genes are TRBV27 and TRBJ2-1, with a weak D call TRBD2 (6 bases). The germline V gene encodes CDR1 MNHEY and CDR2 SMNVEV (reference sequence). The CDR3 loop spans 16 amino acids. V lost 3 bases and J lost 0, with 12 bases in between. The CDR3 is CASSFGAGSSYNEQFF. Written as DNA, the CDR3 is TGTGCCAGCAGTTTTGGGGCGGGGAGCTCCTACAATGAGCAGTTCTTC.

The V call is TRBV30, the J call TRBJ2-7; D is perhaps TRBD2 (5 bases). CDR3 length equals 14 residues. Trimming pared 2 bases from V and 0 bases from J, leaving 11 bases between. Per the germline V gene, CDR1 is GTSNPN and CDR2 is SVGIG (reference sequence). CDR3 in DNA: TGTGCCTGGAGTTTGCTAGGGAGCTCCTACGAGCAGTACTTC. Amino acids: CAWSLLGSSYEQYF.

This clone came up once. The chain has TRBV29-1 and TRBJ2-3; TRBD1 matches 7 bases. Germline V gene sequence: CDR1 SQVTM, CDR2 ANQGSEA. V shed 7 bases and J 0 bases; nucleotides not matched to a gene: 1. This CDR3 comprises 12 residues. The DNA of the CDR3 is TGCAGCGGGACAGGCAGCACAGATACGCAGTATTTT. Protein sequence: CSGTGSTDTQYF.

This chain links TRBV30 with TRBJ1-4, with a weak D call TRBD1 (5 bases). This CDR3 has 15 residues. Germline loops: CDR1 GTSNPN, CDR2 SVGIG (reference sequence). Trimming cost V 1 base and J 0 bases, with 9 bases left between them. The CDR3 protein is CAWSALGATNEKLFF. The CDR3 DNA reads TGTGCCTGGAGTGCCCTAGGGGCAACTAATGAAAAACTGTTTTTT.

The rearrangement joins TRBV19 to TRBJ1-2; the D is unclear. Trimming left V 6 bases short and J 1 base short, with 6 bases between. The germline V gene has CDR1 LNHDA and CDR2 SQIVND (reference sequence). The CDR3 runs to 12 residues. The CDR3 DNA reads TGTGCCAGTAGGATAAATAACTATGGCTACACCTTC. Translation: CASRINNYGYTF.

The chain uses TRBV6-2 or TRBV6-3 and TRBJ2-7, with 9 positions matching TRBD2. J lost 0 bases, V lost 6 bases, and 6 bases had no gene match. This CDR3 contains 15 residues. Germline V gene data show CDR1 as MNHEY and CDR2 as SVGEGT. CDR3 amino acids: CASSLRLAASYEQYF. In nucleotides, the CDR3 is TGTGCCAGCAGCCTTAGACTAGCGGCCTCCTACGAGCAGTACTTC.

The chain employs TRBV19 and TRBJ1-6; perhaps TRBD1 as D (5 bases). The length of the CDR3 is 13 residues. V lost 5 bases and J 10 bases, leaving 12 bases between the germline ends. Germline loops: CDR1 LNHDA, CDR2 SQIVND (reference sequence). The CDR3 protein is CASSGRGGSPLHF. The CDR3 DNA sequence: TGTGCCAGTAGTGGGAGGGGTGGGTCACCCCTCCACTTT.

For this clone: Compared with germline, one end of the junction differs, possibly owing to a read error. The rearrangement uses TRBV3-1 (or the pseudogene TRBV3-2) and TRBJ2-7, with 15 bases identical to TRBD2. Germline-derived CDR1 and CDR2 are LGHDT and YNNKEL (reference sequence). The CDR3 has 20 amino acids. In nucleotides, the CDR3 is TGTGCCAGCAGCCAAGCCCAAGTAAGGACTAGCGGGAGGGCCTCCGACGAGCAGTACTTC. This translates into CASSQAQVRTSGRASDEQYF.

The rearrangement uses TRBV4-3 and TRBJ2-1, with TRBD1 as a possible D gene (6 bases). The CDR3 has 18 residues. Trimming took 0 bases from V and 8 from J, leaving 23 bases between them. The germline V gene has CDR1 LGHNA and CDR2 YSLEER. The CDR3: CASSQEPPIQGVVHEQFF. CDR3 DNA: TGCGCCAGCAGCCAAGAACCCCCTATACAGGGAGTTGTGCATGAGCAGTTCTTC.

The rearrangement joins TRBV3-1 (or the pseudogene TRBV3-2) to TRBJ2-5; D is unresolved. The CDR3 totals 16 residues. Trimming cost V 5 bases and J 4 bases, with 20 bases left between them. CDR1 and CDR2 (germline): LGHDT, YNNKEL (reference sequence). The CDR3 DNA reads TGTGCCAGCAGCACTCACCCTAACAGATTGGGAGAGACCCAGTACTTC. Protein product: CASSTHPNRLGETQYF.

The CDR3 bases are TGTGCCACCAGTGATTCCAGGACAGGGGACCACGAGCAGTACTTC. This codes for CATSDSRTGDHEQYF. This chain joins TRBV24-1 and TRBJ2-7, with 9 bases lining up with TRBD1. Germline V CDR1 and CDR2: KGHDR, SFDVKD. CDR3 length: 15 amino acids. Trimming cost V 2 bases and J 5 bases; bases outside gene matches: 6.

This chain uses TRBV19 with TRBJ2-7; TRBD2 matches 8 bases. This CDR3 spans 17 amino acids. After removal of 4 bases from V and 4 bases from J, the junction contained 15 bases not matched to a gene. Germline-derived CDR1 and CDR2 are LNHDA and SQIVND (reference sequence). The CDR3 sequence: CASSTEGHEGLEYEQYF. In DNA form, the CDR3 reads TGTGCCAGTAGTACGGAGGGACATGAGGGACTAGAGTACGAGCAGTACTTC.

The V and J genes are TRBV18 and TRBJ1-1, with D perhaps matching TRBD1 (5 bases). The germline V gene encodes CDR1 KGHSH and CDR2 LQKENI. The length of the CDR3 is 18 residues. V dropped 0 bases and J dropped 4 bases, with 21 bases sitting between them. CDR3 sequence (DNA): TGTGCCAGCTCACCACCCGACCGCCAGGGCGATTGGGGCACTGAAGCTTTCTTT. The encoded protein is CASSPPDRQGDWGTEAFF.

The chain has TRBV6-2 or TRBV6-3 and TRBJ2-3; D is possibly TRBD1 (6 bases). The CDR3 has 14 residues. Trimming shortened V by 6 bases and J by 4 bases, and 14 bases separated the two germline ends. Germline CDR1 and CDR2: MNHEY and SVGEGT. CDR3 sequence: CASSDTGFADTQYF. The CDR3 nucleotides are TGTGCCAGCAGCGATACAGGGTTCGCAGATACGCAGTATTTT.

The chain is built from TRBV30 and TRBJ1-4; D unclear. Germline CDR1 reads GTSNPN; CDR2 reads SVGIG (reference sequence). The CDR3 spans 12 residues. Trimming shortened V by 5 bases and J by 5 bases, and 9 bases separated the two germline ends. The CDR3 protein is CAWRQRNEKLFF. CDR3 in DNA: TGTGCCTGGCGGCAGAGGAATGAAAAACTGTTTTTT. Based on the CDR3 plus reference TRBV30 and TRBJ1-4, the full variable domain is SQTIHQWPATLVQPVGSPLSLECTVEGTSNPNLYWYRQAAGRGLQLLFYSVGIGQISSEVPQNLSASRPQDRQFILSSKKLLLSDSGFYLCAWRQRNEKLFFGSGTQLSVL.

The chain combines TRBV6-5 with TRBJ1-2; D is perhaps TRBD1 (5 bases). This CDR3 contains 12 residues. Germline V gene lookup returns CDR1 MNHEY and CDR2 SVGAGI. The V and J ends lost 5 bases and 8 bases respectively, with 12 bases between them. The CDR3 is CASSPGVRGYTF. The DNA for the CDR3 is TGTGCCAGCAGTCCGGGGGTAAGAGGCTACACCTTC.

The chain combines TRBV11-1 with TRBJ1-2; D remains ambiguous. CDR3 size: 12 residues. V lost 2 bases to trimming and J lost 5 bases, with 6 bases between them. From germline, CDR1 is SGHAT and CDR2 FQDESV (reference sequence). The CDR3 coding sequence is TGTGCCAGCAGCTTATCGGGGTATGGCTACACCTTC. Encoded protein: CASSLSGYGYTF. The variable domain in full, completed from reference TRBV11-1 and TRBJ1-2, reads EAEVAQSPRYKITEKSQAVAFWCDPISGHATLYWYRQILGQGPELLVQFQDESVVDDSQLPKDRFSAERLKGVDSTLKIQPAELGDSAMYLCASSLSGYGYTFGSGTRLTVV.

The chain has TRBV5-1 and TRBJ2-5, with D unresolved. CDR1 is SGHRS and CDR2 is YFSETQ in the germline V gene. Trimming removed 0 bases at V and 5 bases at J, with 5 bases between. The CDR3 is 12 amino acids. For the CDR3, the DNA is TGCGCCAGCAGCTTGGGTGCCGAGACCCAGTACTTC. It encodes CASSLGAETQYF.

In its sample, this clone was seen a few times. The CDR3 reads CASSLDQGAYSPLHF. The CDR3 bases are TGTGCCAGCAGCTTAGATCAGGGGGCCTATTCACCCCTCCACTTT. The rearrangement uses TRBV7-6 and TRBJ1-6, with 8 bases aligning to TRBD1. This CDR3 is 15 amino acids long. CDR1 SGHVS and CDR2 FNYEAQ come from the germline V gene. V lost 1 base to trimming and J lost 8 bases; unmatched junction nucleotides: 4.

The chain uses TRBV18 and TRBJ2-3; 9 nucleotides match TRBD2. The V gene end was trimmed by 3 bases and the J gene end by 6 bases; junction bases not matched to a gene: 7. The CDR3 totals 15 residues. Germline CDR1 and CDR2: KGHSH and LQKENI. The CDR3 spells CASSPRTSVTDTQYF. Written as DNA, the CDR3 is TGTGCCAGCTCACCTAGGACTAGCGTTACGGATACGCAGTATTTT.

This clone appeared a few times. The chain is built from TRBV28 and TRBJ1-5; the match to TRBD1 covers 7 bases. Per the germline V gene, CDR1 is MDHEN and CDR2 is SYDVKM. V shed 1 base, J shed 6 bases, and the junction held 15 bases outside the gene matches. CDR3 length: 18 amino acids. The CDR3 DNA sequence: TGTGCCAGCAGTTTATCACAGGGGTACCGAAACCCAGCTCAGCCCCAGCATTTT. Residues: CASSLSQGYRNPAQPQHF.